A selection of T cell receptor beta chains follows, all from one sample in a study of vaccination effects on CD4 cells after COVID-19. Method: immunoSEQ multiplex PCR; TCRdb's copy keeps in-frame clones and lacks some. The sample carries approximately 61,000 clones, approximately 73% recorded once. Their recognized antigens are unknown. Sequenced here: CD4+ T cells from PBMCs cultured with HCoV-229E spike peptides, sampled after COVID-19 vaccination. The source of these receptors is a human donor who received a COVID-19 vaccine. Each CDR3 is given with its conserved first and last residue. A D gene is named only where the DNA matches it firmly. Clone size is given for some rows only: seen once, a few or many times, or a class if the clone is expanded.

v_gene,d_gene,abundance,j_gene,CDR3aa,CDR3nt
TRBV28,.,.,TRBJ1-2,CASSLAGVGSGYTF,TGTGCCAGCAGTTTGGCAGGGGTGGGGAGCGGCTACACCTTC
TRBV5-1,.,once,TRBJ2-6,CASSWARVGTNVLTF,TGCGCCAGCAGCTGGGCCAGGGTCGGGACCAACGTCCTGACTTTC
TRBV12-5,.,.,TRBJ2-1,CASGLGAGAYNEQFF,TGTGCTAGTGGTTTAGGGGCGGGGGCGTACAATGAGCAGTTCTTC
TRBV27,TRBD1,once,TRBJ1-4,CASRLTGSGEKLFF,TGTGCCAGCCGATTGACAGGGTCGGGTGAAAAACTGTTTTTT
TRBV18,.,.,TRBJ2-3,CASSQSAGDTQYF,TGTGCCAGCTCACAATCGGCCGGAGATACGCAGTATTTT
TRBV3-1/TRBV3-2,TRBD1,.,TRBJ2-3,CASSRRTGMTDTQYF,TGTGCCAGCAGCCGCCGGACAGGGATGACAGATACGCAGTATTTT
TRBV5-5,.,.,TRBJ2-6,CASRLRSGANVLTF,TGTGCCAGCAGGTTGCGGTCTGGGGCCAACGTCCTGACTTTC
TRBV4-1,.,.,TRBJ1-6,CASSQEGGLPPPPLHF,TGCGCCAGCAGCCAAGAAGGTGGGCTCCCTCCGCCACCCCTCCACTTT
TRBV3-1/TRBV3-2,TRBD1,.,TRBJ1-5,CASSLGQELQPQHF,TGTGCCAGCAGCCTGGGACAGGAACTTCAGCCCCAGCATTTT
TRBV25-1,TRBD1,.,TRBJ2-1,CASSAPRGQRGNEQFF,TGTGCCAGCAGTGCCCCCAGGGGGCAAAGGGGAAATGAGCAGTTCTTC
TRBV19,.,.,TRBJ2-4,CASRDGVAKNIQYF,TGTGCCAGTAGGGACGGGGTCGCCAAAAACATTCAGTACTTC
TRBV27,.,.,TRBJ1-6,CASSSSYNSPLHF,TGTGCCAGCTCCAGCTCCTATAATTCACCCCTCCACTTT
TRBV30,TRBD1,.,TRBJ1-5,CAWSTIGQGNQPQHF,TGTGCCTGGAGCACCATAGGACAGGGCAATCAGCCCCAGCATTTT
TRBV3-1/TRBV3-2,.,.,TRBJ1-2,CASSQGRSGGYTF,TGTGCCAGCAGCCAAGGGAGGAGTGGTGGCTACACCTTC
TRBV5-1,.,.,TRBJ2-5,CASSSSGASTKETQYF,TGCGCCAGCAGCTCCTCAGGGGCTAGCACTAAAGAGACCCAGTACTTC
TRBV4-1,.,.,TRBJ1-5,CASSRQDYQPQHF,TGCGCCAGCAGCCGACAGGATTATCAGCCCCAGCATTTT
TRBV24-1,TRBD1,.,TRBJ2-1,CATSDSYRGYNEQFF,TGTGCCACCAGTGATTCCTACAGGGGGTACAATGAGCAGTTCTTC
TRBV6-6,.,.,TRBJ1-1,CASSYTQNTEAFF,TGTGCCAGCAGTTATACCCAGAACACTGAAGCTTTCTTT
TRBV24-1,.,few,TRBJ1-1,CATSDYTEAFF,TGTGCCACCAGTGATTACACTGAAGCTTTCTTT
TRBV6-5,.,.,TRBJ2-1,CASKEMGQAGEQFF,TGTGCCAGCAAAGAAATGGGACAAGCGGGTGAGCAGTTCTTC
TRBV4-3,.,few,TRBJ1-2,CASSQLLTTGGYTF,TGCGCCAGCAGCCAACTACTTACAACAGGTGGTTACACCTTC
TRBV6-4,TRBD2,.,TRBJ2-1,CASSGGGGADEQFF,TGTGCCAGCAGTGGGGGCGGGGGGGCCGATGAGCAGTTCTTC
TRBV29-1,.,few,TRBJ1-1,CSVVTGGDTEAFF,TGCAGCGTCGTTACCGGGGGGGACACTGAAGCTTTCTTT
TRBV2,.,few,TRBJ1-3,CASSVETGSSGNTIYF,TGTGCCAGCAGTGTTGAGACGGGAAGCTCTGGAAACACCATATATTTT
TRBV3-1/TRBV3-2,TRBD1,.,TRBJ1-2,CASSQGGQGDYGYTF,TGTGCCAGCAGCCAAGGGGGCCAGGGGGACTATGGCTACACCTTC